The subject of this entry is one T cell receptor beta chain. This sample is part of a study of CD8+CD57+ T cells in acquired aplastic anemia. Sequenced patients had shown CD8+CD57+ cell expansion by flow cytometry. Profiling that covered TCR beta VDJ and CDR3 relied on genomic DNA as its template. TCRdb fed the reads into MiXCR, producing one record per CDR3 protein. In the table there are about 40,000 distinct CDR3 sequences, over 55% of which are singletons. Trimming shortened V by 2 bases and J by 6 bases, and 10 bases separated the two germline ends. The germline V gene encodes CDR1 KGHDR and CDR2 SFDVKD. The CDR3 runs 15 residues.

This chain links TRBV24-1 with TRBJ1-6; D is perhaps TRBD1 (6 bases). Sequencing was done on a sample of sorted CD4+, CD8+, or CD8+CD57+ T cells (not recorded which) from PBMCs. The clonotype comes from a human donor with aplastic anemia. CDR3 sequence reads: CATSDSGEANSPLHF. Here the CDR3 DNA reads TGTGCCACCAGTGATTCAGGGGAAGCTAATTCACCCCTCCACTTT.